One sample yielded the 27 T cell receptor beta chains listed below, sequenced in a study of spatial heterogeneity in lung cancer. Time point denoted: sample taken at primary tumor resection. Extraction of whole RNA from tumor, nontumor lung or frozen PBMC preceded unsorted sequencing. TCRdb called the 5' RACE reads again in MiXCR, with one record for every CDR3 protein. The table includes 9,500 to 15,000 distinct CDR3 sequences, approximately 6.2% detected once. The sequenced sample was normal lung tissue next to the tumor, obtained at surgery. These receptors originate from a male donor with early-stage non-small cell lung cancer.

The sample holds many counts of this clonotype. The V call is TRBV4-1, the J call TRBJ1-1; unclear D gene. Trimming shortened V by 5 bases and J by 3 bases, and 19 bases separated the two germline ends. This CDR3 spans 16 amino acids. Per germline, CDR1 MGHRA and CDR2 YSYEKL. The CDR3 reads CASSADKASLDTEAFF. DNA of the CDR3: TGCGCCAGCAGCGCCGATAAAGCGTCGTTGGACACTGAAGCTTTCTTT.

This clonotype was observed many times. V is TRBV5-1 and J is TRBJ2-2, with TRBD1 matching 8 bases. Germline trimming cut 0 bases from V and 6 bases from J; bases unmatched to any gene: 7. The CDR3 is 16 amino acids. In germline, CDR1 is SGHRS, CDR2 YFSETQ. The CDR3 sequence: CASSLDWTGMAGELFF. DNA for the CDR3: TGCGCCAGCAGCTTGGATTGGACAGGGATGGCCGGGGAGCTGTTTTTT.

The V gene is TRBV19, the J gene TRBJ1-1; TRBD1 is a possible D gene (5 bases). The V and J ends lost 8 bases and 5 bases respectively, with 15 bases between them. CDR1 is LNHDA, CDR2 SQIVND, per germline (reference sequence). This CDR3 contains 13 residues. In DNA form, the CDR3 reads TGTGCCAGTTCCCCGACAGCGATGACTGAAGCTTTCTTT. Translation: CASSPTAMTEAFF.

This clonotype has a count of ten or more. The V gene is TRBV6-5, the J gene TRBJ1-1, with TRBD1 matching 8 bases. CDR1 and CDR2 (germline): MNHEY, SVGAGI. The CDR3 sequence is 15 residues long. Germline trimming cut 6 bases from V and 1 base from J; bases unmatched to any gene: 7. The CDR3 loop is CASRRTGMGNTEAFF. DNA for the CDR3: TGTGCCAGCAGGAGGACAGGGATGGGGAACACTGAAGCTTTCTTT.

The gene calls are TRBV4-1 and TRBJ1-2; TRBD1 aligns across 10 bases. CDR1 is MGHRA, CDR2 YSYEKL, per germline. CDR3 length equals 15 residues. Germline trimming cut 2 bases from V and 8 bases from J; bases unmatched to any gene: 8. CDR3 coding DNA: TGCGCCAGCAGCCAACCCTGGCGGGACAGGGGAGGCTACACCTTC. Its translation: CASSQPWRDRGGYTF.

The chain couples TRBV19 to TRBJ2-2, with D hard to call. This CDR3 comprises 15 residues. V was cut by 5 bases and J by 0 bases, with 10 bases left in between. CDR1 and CDR2 from the germline V gene are LNHDA and SQIVND (reference sequence). The chain's CDR3 is CASSPRTPNTGELFF. DNA for the CDR3: TGTGCCAGTAGTCCCCGGACCCCGAACACCGGGGAGCTGTTTTTT.

The table lists this clonotype with many counts. The rearrangement joins TRBV5-1 to TRBJ2-1; 12 bases align to TRBD2. This CDR3 has 16 residues. Germline values: CDR1 SGHRS, CDR2 YFSETQ. V was clipped by 1 base and J by 6 bases; unmatched bases: 5. The CDR3 loop is CASSLTLAGGPNEQFF. CDR3 nucleotide sequence: TGCGCCAGCAGCTTGACTCTAGCGGGAGGGCCCAATGAGCAGTTCTTC. The full variable domain, rest sourced from reference TRBV5-1 and TRBJ2-1, is KAGVTQTPRYLIKTRGQQVTLSCSPISGHRSVSWYQQTPGQGLQFLFEYFSETQRNKGNFPGRFSGRQFSNSRSEMNVSTLELGDSALYLCASSLTLAGGPNEQFFGPGTRLTVL.

This clonotype was detected many times. V usage is TRBV2 and J usage is TRBJ2-7; 9 positions agree with TRBD1. V was clipped by 2 bases and J by 6 bases; unmatched bases: 8. This CDR3 is built from 15 residues. Germline-derived CDR1 and CDR2 are SNHLY and FYNNEI. CDR3: CASSEPGQGHPEQYF. DNA for the CDR3: TGTGCCAGCAGTGAACCGGGACAGGGCCATCCCGAGCAGTACTTC.

In its sample, this clonotype was seen many times. This chain joins TRBV5-5 and TRBJ1-2; no clear D. The CDR3 loop spans 16 amino acids. Germline lookup yields CDR1 SGHKS and CDR2 YYEKEE (reference sequence). V was shortened by 4 bases and J by 0 bases, with 16 bases between the two germline ends. The CDR3: CASSPPDAAANYGYTF. For the CDR3, the DNA is TGTGCCAGCAGCCCACCTGACGCGGCTGCTAACTATGGCTACACCTTC.

This clonotype was counted ten times or more. This chain links TRBV6-6 with TRBJ2-7; 7 nucleotides align to TRBD1. The CDR3 loop spans 14 amino acids. Trimming removed 0 bases from V and 3 bases from J; junction bases left unmatched: 2. Germline-derived CDR1 and CDR2 are MNHNY and SVGAGI (reference sequence). The CDR3 nucleotides are TGTGCCAGCAGTTACTCGTCAGGGGGCTACGAGCAGTACTTC. Encoded protein: CASSYSSGGYEQYF.

This clonotype occurred many times. The gene calls are TRBV3-1 and TRBJ2-5; 11 bases are shared with TRBD2. The trim removed 0 bases at V and 3 bases at J, leaving 3 bases unmatched. The CDR3 extends over 16 amino acids. The germline gives CDR1 LGHDT, CDR2 YNNKEL (reference sequence). The chain's CDR3 is CASSQDQLAGEETQYF. CDR3 in DNA: TGTGCCAGCAGCCAAGATCAACTAGCGGGAGAAGAGACCCAGTACTTC.

At least ten counts were recorded for this clonotype. V usage is TRBV3-1 and J usage is TRBJ2-3; 8 nucleotides line up with TRBD2. The trim removed 0 bases at V and 5 bases at J, leaving 10 bases unmatched. Germline values: CDR1 LGHDT, CDR2 YNNKEL (reference sequence). The CDR3 has 17 amino acids. CDR3 protein: CASSQDGTGGRIDTQYF. The CDR3 coding sequence is TGTGCCAGCAGCCAAGATGGGACGGGAGGGCGGATAGATACGCAGTATTTT.

This clonotype was picked up many times. The chain recombines TRBV4-1 with TRBJ1-1; D call uncertain. The CDR3 loop spans 18 amino acids. The germline V gene encodes CDR1 MGHRA and CDR2 YSYEKL. V was shortened by 1 base and J by 3 bases, with 21 bases between the two germline ends. CDR3 sequence reads: CASSQVGVGRATDTEAFF. The CDR3 DNA is TGCGCCAGCAGCCAAGTCGGGGTAGGGAGGGCAACCGACACTGAAGCTTTCTTT.

This clonotype was counted many times. The chain recombines TRBV10-2 with TRBJ1-1; the D is unclear. Germline values: CDR1 WSHSY, CDR2 SAAADI. V lost 3 bases and J 11 bases, leaving 7 bases between the germline ends. CDR3 length: 10 amino acids. Here the CDR3 reads CASSESEAFF. Here the CDR3 DNA reads TGCGCCAGCAGTGAAAGTGAGGCTTTCTTT.

Only a few counts were recorded for this clonotype. The V gene is TRBV11-2, the J gene TRBJ2-5, with 7 bases fitting TRBD2. V lost 1 base and J lost 5; bases outside the gene matches: 7. This CDR3 is built from 15 residues. CDR1 and CDR2 (germline): SGHAT, FQNNGV. The chain's CDR3 is CASSLVSGGWETQYF. CDR3 bases: TGTGCCAGCAGCTTAGTCTCGGGAGGATGGGAGACCCAGTACTTC. Based on the CDR3 plus reference TRBV11-2 and TRBJ2-5, the full variable domain is EAGVAQSPRYKIIEKRQSVAFWCNPISGHATLYWYQQILGQGPKLLIQFQNNGVVDDSQLPKDRFSAERLKGVDSTLKIQPAKLEDSAVYLCASSLVSGGWETQYFGPGTRLLVL.

This clonotype is large within its sample. The chain couples TRBV30 to TRBJ2-3; tentative D call: TRBD2 (6 bases). This CDR3 is built from 15 residues. With 2 bases removed from V and 6 bases from J, the gap between germline ends came to 18 bases. From germline, CDR1 is GTSNPN and CDR2 SVGIG (reference sequence). The CDR3 reads CAWSRPGQGGDTQYF. The CDR3 DNA is TGTGCCTGGAGTCGCCCCGGGCAGGGAGGCGATACGCAGTATTTT.

This clonotype has just a few counts. The chain uses TRBV7-2 and TRBJ2-2; possible D gene TRBD2, 6 bases. CDR1 SGHTA and CDR2 FQGNSA come from the germline V gene. The ends were cut back, 5 bases at V and 9 bases at J, with 10 bases in the middle. This CDR3 region has 12 residues. The CDR3 nucleotides read TGTGCCAGCAGCCCCGGGAGTTGGGAGCTGTTTTTT. Translating it yields CASSPGSWELFF.

In its sample, this clonotype is medium-sized. The chain combines TRBV5-6 with TRBJ2-1; D not certain. The CDR3 spans 11 residues. Germline lookup yields CDR1 SGHDT and CDR2 YYEEEE. Trimming removed 1 base from V and 6 bases from J, with 2 bases in between. CDR3 amino acids: CASSLTNEQFF. The CDR3 DNA follows: TGTGCCAGCAGCTTGACCAATGAGCAGTTCTTC. Full variable domain (rest looked up from reference TRBV5-6 and TRBJ2-1): DAGVTQSPTHLIKTRGQQVTLRCSPKSGHDTVSWYQQALGQGPQFIFQYYEEEERQRGNFPDRFSGHQFPNYSSELNVNALLLGDSALYLCASSLTNEQFFGPGTRLTVL.

By share, this clonotype ranks as medium-sized. J is TRBJ1-5 and V is TRBV6-5; D gene unclear. There are 14 residues in the CDR3. Trimming shortened V by 6 bases and J by 5 bases, and 14 bases separated the two germline ends. The germline CDR1 and CDR2 sequences are MNHEY and SVGAGI. CDR3 nucleotides: TGTGCCAGCAGCGCCGAGGGAAAGGATCAGCCCCAGCATTTT. Residues: CASSAEGKDQPQHF.

In this sample, this clonotype turned up many times. The chain has TRBV3-1 and TRBJ2-7, with TRBD2 matching 12 bases. The CDR3 runs 16 residues. Germline V gene data show CDR1 as LGHDT and CDR2 as YNNKEL (reference sequence). V gave up 4 bases and J gave up 3 bases; unmatched junction bases: 7. The CDR3 here is CASSPSGRVLYYEQYF. The CDR3 nucleotides are TGTGCCAGCAGCCCTAGCGGGAGGGTCCTATACTACGAGCAGTACTTC.

This clonotype turned up a few times. The chain has TRBV20-1 and TRBJ2-3, with 15 bases fitting TRBD2. CDR3 length: 17 amino acids. The germline V gene has CDR1 DFQATT and CDR2 SNEGSKA (reference sequence). The trim removed 1 base at V and 5 bases at J, leaving 7 bases unmatched. The CDR3 DNA reads as TGCAGTGCTAGAGGGACTAGCGGGAGGGCAGGAGTAGATACGCAGTATTTT. Translated: CSARGTSGRAGVDTQYF.

This clonotype has only a few counts. The gene calls are TRBV19 and TRBJ1-2, with unresolved D. This CDR3 comprises 12 residues. Germline CDR1 and CDR2: LNHDA and SQIVND (reference sequence). Trimming took 3 bases from V and 4 from J, leaving 6 bases between them. The CDR3 is CASSIRSYGYTF. CDR3 DNA: TGTGCCAGTAGTATCCGGAGCTATGGCTACACCTTC.

This clonotype is medium-sized in the sample. This sequence joins TRBV20-1 and TRBJ2-3, with 8 nucleotides matching TRBD1. This CDR3 is 12 amino acids long. Germline V gene data show CDR1 as DFQATT and CDR2 as SNEGSKA (reference sequence). With V trimmed by 6 bases and J by 5 bases, 4 bases remained unmatched. CDR3 loop: CSATTGGDTQYF. As DNA, the CDR3 is TGCAGTGCAACCACAGGGGGAGATACGCAGTATTTT.

Many counts were recorded for this clonotype. CDR3 coding DNA: TGTGCCAGCAGCGTAGGGACTAGCGGGAGATTAGATGAGCAGTTCTTC. This gives the protein CASSVGTSGRLDEQFF. The chain combines TRBV9 with TRBJ2-1; 13 bases are shared with TRBD2. Germline values: CDR1 SGDLS, CDR2 YYNGEE. V gave up 0 bases and J gave up 8 bases; unmatched junction bases: 5. The CDR3 consists of 16 residues.

The chain links TRBV5-1 to TRBJ1-1, with a tentative D call TRBD1 (6 bases). V gave up 7 bases and J gave up 0 bases, with 10 bases separating them. This CDR3 contains 13 residues. The germline V gene encodes CDR1 SGHRS and CDR2 YFSETQ. The CDR3 DNA reads as TGCGCCAGCCTGGGACACCTGAACACTGAAGCTTTCTTT. Its protein is CASLGHLNTEAFF. The full variable domain, rest sourced from reference TRBV5-1 and TRBJ1-1, is KAGVTQTPRYLIKTRGQQVTLSCSPISGHRSVSWYQQTPGQGLQFLFEYFSETQRNKGNFPGRFSGRQFSNSRSEMNVSTLELGDSALYLCASLGHLNTEAFFGQGTRLTVV.

By share, this clonotype ranks as medium-sized. V gene TRBV4-3 combines with J gene TRBJ2-1, with unresolved D. The CDR3 has 15 amino acids. V dropped 0 bases and J dropped 4 bases, with 10 bases sitting between them. The V gene's germline CDR1 is LGHNA and CDR2 YSLEER. The CDR3 loop reads CASSQDGNRYNEQFF. CDR3 DNA: TGCGCCAGCAGCCAAGACGGTAACAGATACAATGAGCAGTTCTTC.

The rearrangement uses TRBV25-1 and TRBJ2-6; D remains ambiguous. V lost 3 bases, J lost 2 bases, and 5 bases lay in between. The CDR3 contains 14 residues. The V gene's germline CDR1 is MGHDK and CDR2 SYGVNS. CDR3 residues: CASSELAGANVLTF. The DNA for the CDR3 is TGTGCCAGCAGTGAGTTAGCTGGGGCCAACGTCCTGACTTTC.